Listed below are T cell receptor beta chains from one sample, sequenced in a study of shared clonotypes between healthy human individuals. Libraries were prepared by immunoSEQ multiplex PCR; TCRdb keeps only in-frame clonotypes and omits some of them. The sample carries approximately 2.4 million clones, nearly 97% recorded once. Specimen: naive CD4+ T cells sorted from blood. The source of these receptors is a man aged 18 to 30 in good health. CDR3s include the opening cysteine and the closing phenylalanine or tryptophan. The D gene is left open where the match is weak. Only some rows state a clone size, as once, few, many or a class for expanded clones.

TRBJ1-2,NA,NA,TRBV11-3,TGTGCCAGCAGCTTAGTTGGGGACCCCTCCGCTGGCTACACCTTC,CASSLVGDPSAGYTF
TRBJ2-2,NA,NA,TRBV5-4,TGTGCCAGCAGCTTTGTCGGCACCGGGGAGCTGTTTTTT,CASSFVGTGELFF
TRBJ2-5,NA,NA,TRBV4-2,TGTGCCAGCAGCCAAGCAGGGAGACAAGAGACCCAGTACTTC,CASSQAGRQETQYF
TRBJ1-4,TRBD1,once,TRBV7-2,TGTGCCAGCAGCTTGGGACAGGGCACAACTAATGAAAAACTGTTTTTT,CASSLGQGTTNEKLFF
TRBJ1-2,NA,once,TRBV7-8,TGTGCCAGCAGCTTTTCCGGGCAGCACGGCTACACCTTC,CASSFSGQHGYTF
TRBJ2-3,NA,NA,TRBV7-9,TGTGCCAGCAGCTTAGGAGGGAAGGGGATTAGCACAGATACGCAGTATTTT,CASSLGGKGISTDTQYF
TRBJ2-1,NA,NA,TRBV7-2,TGTGCCAGCAGCTCCCTAGCGCACTCCGGGAATGAGCAGTTCTTC,CASSSLAHSGNEQFF
TRBJ2-3,NA,NA,TRBV30,TGTGCCTGGAGTGTAGGGGGGACAGATACGCAGTATTTT,CAWSVGGTDTQYF
TRBJ2-5,NA,NA,TRBV6-1,TGTGCCATAGATCGGGAGACCCAGTACTTC,CAIDRETQYF
TRBJ2-3,TRBD2,NA,TRBV6-6,TGTGCCAGCAGTCCATTAGCGGGAGGCACAGATACGCAGTATTTT,CASSPLAGGTDTQYF
TRBJ2-3,NA,NA,TRBV11-2,TGTGCCAGCAGCTTAGATCTAGATACGCAGTATTTT,CASSLDLDTQYF
TRBJ2-5,NA,NA,TRBV30,TGTGCCTGTAATACGGAGACCCAGTACTTC,CACNTETQYF
TRBJ1-3,NA,NA,TRBV15,TGTGCCACCAGCAGTGGAGGATCGGGCCACTCTGGAAACACCATATATTTT,CATSSGGSGHSGNTIYF
TRBJ1-2,NA,NA,TRBV29-1,TGCAGCGTTGAAGATCATCAAACAGGGAACTATGGCTACACCTTC,CSVEDHQTGNYGYTF
TRBJ2-7,NA,NA,TRBV5-4,TGTGCCAGCAGCTTGGGGGCCGGCGGGATGGCCGTCTACGAGCAGTACTTC,CASSLGAGGMAVYEQYF
TRBJ1-1,NA,NA,TRBV9,TGTGCCAGCAGCGTAGAGGGGGGAAGGAACACTGAAGCTTTCTTT,CASSVEGGRNTEAFF
TRBJ1-1,NA,NA,TRBV27,TGTGCCAGCAGTCTGGGACACCAAGGAGCTGAAGCTTTCTTT,CASSLGHQGAEAFF
TRBJ1-1,NA,NA,TRBV5-1,TGCGCCAGCACCCAGGGTGGAAGGACTGAAGCTTTCTTT,CASTQGGRTEAFF